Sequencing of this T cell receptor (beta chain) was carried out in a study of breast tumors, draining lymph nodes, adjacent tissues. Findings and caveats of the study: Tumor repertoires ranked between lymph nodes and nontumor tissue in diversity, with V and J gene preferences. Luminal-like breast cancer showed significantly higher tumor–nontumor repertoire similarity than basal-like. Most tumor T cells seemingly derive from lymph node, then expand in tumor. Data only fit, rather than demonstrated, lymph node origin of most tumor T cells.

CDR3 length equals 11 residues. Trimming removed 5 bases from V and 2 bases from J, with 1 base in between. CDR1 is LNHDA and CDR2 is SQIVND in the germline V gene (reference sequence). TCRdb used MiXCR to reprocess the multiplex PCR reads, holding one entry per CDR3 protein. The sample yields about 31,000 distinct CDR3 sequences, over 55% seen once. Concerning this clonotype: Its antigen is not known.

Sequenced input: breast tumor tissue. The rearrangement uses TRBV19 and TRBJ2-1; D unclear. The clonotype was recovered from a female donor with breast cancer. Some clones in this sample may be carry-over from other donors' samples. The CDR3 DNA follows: TGTGCCAGTAGTGCCTACAATGAGCAGTTCTTC. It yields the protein CASSAYNEQFF.